Listed below are T cell receptor beta chains from one sample, sequenced in a study of shared clonotypes between healthy human individuals. Clones were read by immunoSEQ multiplex PCR, and TCRdb kept only the in-frame ones, dropping some. The sample records about 2 million clones, approximately 94% being singletons. Material: naive CD8+ T cells sorted from blood. Receptor source: a man between 18 and 35 years old in good health. The CDR3 runs from the conserved cysteine through the conserved F or W. D genes are given only for firm matches. Not all rows give a size; the values are once, few, many and, for expanded clones, a class.

TRBJ2-7	TRBV29-1	NA	NA	TGCAGCGTTAGCTACAGAACCACCTACGAGCAGTACTTC	CSVSYRTTYEQYF
TRBJ1-1	TRBV4-2	NA	NA	TGTGCCAGCAGCCAAGATGCACGGGGTGAGAACACTGAAGCTTTCTTT	CASSQDARGENTEAFF
TRBJ1-5	TRBV28	TRBD1	NA	TGTGCCAGCAGCTCCGGGACAGGGGTCGTCCTGAGCAATCAGCCCCAGCATTTT	CASSSGTGVVLSNQPQHF
TRBJ2-1	TRBV6-5	NA	NA	TGTGCCAGCAGTGATCGAGATATCAATACAGAGCAGTTCTTC	CASSDRDINTEQFF
TRBJ2-7	TRBV27	TRBD1	NA	TGTGCCAGCAGCACGGGACAGCTAACCCACGAGCAGTACTTC	CASSTGQLTHEQYF
TRBJ1-4	TRBV30	NA	NA	TGTGCCCGAGCCCCCGCAACTAATGAAAAACTGTTTTTT	CARAPATNEKLFF
TRBJ2-3	TRBV10-2	TRBD2	NA	TGCGCCAGCAGTGACTTCCTAGCGGGTGGAGATACGCAGTATTTT	CASSDFLAGGDTQYF
TRBJ2-7	TRBV30	NA	NA	TGTGCCTGGAGCTCAACTCCAGTAAAAGGTTCGGACGAGCAGTACTTC	CAWSSTPVKGSDEQYF
TRBJ1-1	TRBV15	NA	once	TGTGCCACCAGCAGACCCAGGACCCAGGCCAACACTGAAGCTTTCTTT	CATSRPRTQANTEAFF
TRBJ2-3	TRBV7-9	TRBD1	NA	TGTGCCAGCAGCCTCGGACAGGGGGCAAATACGCAGTATTTT	CASSLGQGANTQYF
TRBJ2-7	TRBV27	TRBD1	NA	TGTGCCAGCAGTCCAGGGACAGGTCCCTTCTACGAGCAGTACTTC	CASSPGTGPFYEQYF
TRBJ2-7	TRBV7-8	NA	NA	TGTGCCAGCAGCTTTACGATATCCGAGCAGTACTTC	CASSFTISEQYF
TRBJ1-6	TRBV14	NA	NA	TGTGCCAGCAGCCAAGTGGGGGACTCCTATAATTCACCCCTCCACTTT	CASSQVGDSYNSPLHF
TRBJ1-1	TRBV25-1	TRBD1	NA	TGTGCCAGCATCGGCTCGGACAGGGATAACACTGAAGCTTTCTTT	CASIGSDRDNTEAFF
TRBJ2-1	TRBV4-1	TRBD2	once	TGCGCCAGCAGCAGCCCGGGACTAAAACTCAATCAGTTCTTC	CASSSPGLKLNQFF
TRBJ1-4	TRBV13	TRBD1	NA	TGTGCCAGCAGCTTAGAAGGGGGCGGCGGAAAACTGTTTTTT	CASSLEGGGGKLFF
TRBJ2-5	TRBV10-3	TRBD2	NA	TGTGCCATCAGGGGGACTAGCGGACAGCAAGAGACCCAGTACTTC	CAIRGTSGQQETQYF
TRBJ2-3	TRBV6-5	TRBD2	NA	TGTGCCAGCAGTTACCGGGGGGACACAGATACGCAGTATTTT	CASSYRGDTDTQYF
TRBJ2-7	TRBV10-3	TRBD2	NA	TGTGCCATCAAGTTGGGGACTAGCGTAAACGAGCAGTACTTC	CAIKLGTSVNEQYF
TRBJ1-1	TRBV28	NA	NA	TGTGCCAGCAGTAGGACCGTGAACACTGAAGCTTTCTTT	CASSRTVNTEAFF
TRBJ1-2	TRBV25-1	NA	once	TGTGCCAGCAGTGAATCTGGCGGCACCAACTATGGCTACACCTTC	CASSESGGTNYGYTF
TRBJ2-5	TRBV21-1	NA	NA	TGTGCCAGCAGCAAAAAGGACAGGAGGGGAGAGACCCAGTACTTC	CASSKKDRRGETQYF
TRBJ2-7	TRBV4-1	NA	NA	TGCGCCAGCAGCCAAGTCGTCGGGGGTCCCATAGGGGAGCAGTACTTC	CASSQVVGGPIGEQYF
TRBJ1-6	TRBV27	NA	NA	TGTGCCAGCTGGGGACACCAGAATTCACCCCTCCACTTT	CASWGHQNSPLHF
TRBJ2-5	TRBV7-8	TRBD2	NA	TGTGCCAGCAGCTTTTTACTAGCGGGACAAGAGACCCAGTACTTC	CASSFLLAGQETQYF
TRBJ2-7	TRBV13	TRBD2	NA	TGTGCCAGCAGCTTAGCCTCTGGCGGGGGGCCTCCCTACGAGCAGTACTTC	CASSLASGGGPPYEQYF
TRBJ1-2	TRBV6-5	NA	NA	TGTGCCAGCAGTTCGTCCAACTATGGCTACACCTTC	CASSSSNYGYTF
TRBJ2-1	TRBV6-5	TRBD2	NA	TGTGCCAGCAGTTTGGGACTAGTGCGTGAGCAGTTCTTC	CASSLGLVREQFF
TRBJ1-1	TRBV6-4	NA	NA	TGTGCCAGCAGTGACTCCGCAGGGAGTTATACTGAAGCTTTCTTT	CASSDSAGSYTEAFF
TRBJ2-1	TRBV27	NA	once	TGTGCCAGCAGGGGGCAGGATGAGCAGTTCTTC	CASRGQDEQFF
TRBJ1-1	TRBV5-6	NA	NA	TGTGCCAGCAGCTCGTACAGGGAGTTCGACACTGAAGCTTTCTTT	CASSSYREFDTEAFF
TRBJ2-1	TRBV18	NA	NA	TGTGCCAGCTCTTCAGTATTAAATGAGCAGTTCTTC	CASSSVLNEQFF
TRBJ2-7	TRBV30	NA	NA	TGTGCCTGGAGTGTAGGTCCCGAGCAGTACTTC	CAWSVGPEQYF
TRBJ1-1	TRBV7-9	TRBD1	NA	TGTGCCAGCAGCTTGACAGGGGGGGCTGAAGCTTTCTTT	CASSLTGGAEAFF
TRBJ2-7	TRBV5-6	NA	NA	TGTGCCAGCAGCTTGGGTCTCTACGAGCAGTACTTC	CASSLGLYEQYF
TRBJ1-5	TRBV7-9	NA	NA	TGTGCCAGCAGCCCCGAAAATCAGCCCCAGCATTTT	CASSPENQPQHF
TRBJ2-7	TRBV4-3	NA	NA	TGCGCCAGCAGCCAAGTCGGCTACTCCCCGGATTACGAGCAGTACTTC	CASSQVGYSPDYEQYF
TRBJ2-7	TRBV29-1	TRBD1	NA	TGCAGCGTTGATACAGGGGCCTACGAGCAGTACTTC	CSVDTGAYEQYF
TRBJ2-5	TRBV28	TRBD1	NA	TGTGCCAGCAGTCCCGAGACAGGGCAAGAGACCCAGTACTTC	CASSPETGQETQYF
TRBJ1-5	TRBV6-6	NA	NA	TGTGCCAGCAGTTACGTGGGATGGGATCAGCCCCAGCATTTT	CASSYVGWDQPQHF
TRBJ1-2	TRBV7-9	NA	NA	TGTGCCAGCAGGCGGGACGGAGTTAACTATGGCTACACCTTC	CASRRDGVNYGYTF
TRBJ2-7	TRBV27	NA	NA	TGTGCCAGCAGTTTATCCCGAGGTGGGTACGAGCAGTACTTC	CASSLSRGGYEQYF
TRBJ2-1	TRBV27	TRBD2	NA	TGTGCCAGCAGTTCCCTCCCCTCTAGCGGGAATGAGCAGTTCTTC	CASSSLPSSGNEQFF
TRBJ2-7	TRBV4-3	NA	NA	TGCGCCAGCAGCCAAAACCTACAGGGCCCCTTCTACGAGCAGTACTTC	CASSQNLQGPFYEQYF
TRBJ2-7	TRBV5-1	TRBD2	NA	TGCGCCAGCAGTTACGACCTAGCGGGCTCACTCGAGCAGTACTTC	CASSYDLAGSLEQYF
TRBJ2-5	TRBV19	NA	NA	TGTGCCAGTAAGGGCGCGGGCCAAGAGACCCAGTACTTC	CASKGAGQETQYF
TRBJ2-3	TRBV5-1	NA	NA	TGCGCCAGCAGCGCCGGGACTGCCCCTAGCACAGATACGCAGTATTTT	CASSAGTAPSTDTQYF
TRBJ2-7	TRBV30	TRBD1	once	TGTGCCTGGAGAGGGACAGGGCCCTTATACGAGCAGTACTTC	CAWRGTGPLYEQYF
TRBJ2-7	TRBV11-2	NA	NA	TGTGCCAGCAGCTCAATGACTTACGAGCAGTACTTC	CASSSMTYEQYF
TRBJ1-1	TRBV4-1	NA	NA	TGCGCCAGCAGCCAAGATGAAAAGGGGAGGACTGAAGCTTTCTTT	CASSQDEKGRTEAFF
TRBJ1-1	TRBV29-1	NA	few	TGCAGCGCCCGGAGCAACACTGAAGCTTTCTTT	CSARSNTEAFF
TRBJ2-7	TRBV5-1	NA	NA	TGCGCCAGCAGCTCCCCCCTCGGGGGAGCCTCCTACGAGCAGTACTTC	CASSSPLGGASYEQYF
TRBJ1-5	TRBV2	TRBD1	NA	TGTGCCAGCAGAGACAGGGATCAGCCCCAGCATTTT	CASRDRDQPQHF
TRBJ2-3	TRBV5-1	TRBD2	NA	TGCGCCAGCAGCTCGGCGTGGGAGGGTCCAACAGATACGCAGTATTTT	CASSSAWEGPTDTQYF